A single sample is the source of the 27 T cell receptor beta chains below, sequenced in a study of cytomegalovirus exposure and HLA in healthy donors. The PCR had 60 Vbeta and 13 Jbeta primers. Generated by immunoSEQ multiplex PCR, the TCRdb table keeps only in-frame clones and is missing some. This sample carries 130,000 or so clones, more than 70% of them seen once, and the ten largest clones take roughly 1%. The sample consisted of PBMCs. These receptors all come from a woman in her sixties in good health and CMV-seronegative.

This chain connects TRBV30 to TRBJ1-4; 7 nucleotides match TRBD1. The CDR3 spans 15 residues. V lost 5 bases, J lost 8 bases, and 14 bases stayed unmatched. CDR1 and CDR2 (germline): GTSNPN, SVGIG (reference sequence). The CDR3 coding sequence is TGTGCCTGGTCGACAGGCCTTCCAGGGGGGGAAAAACTGTTTTTT. Protein product: CAWSTGLPGGEKLFF. Filled out from reference TRBV30 and TRBJ1-4, the complete variable domain reads SQTIHQWPATLVQPVGSPLSLECTVEGTSNPNLYWYRQAAGRGLQLLFYSVGIGQISSEVPQNLSASRPQDRQFILSSKKLLLSDSGFYLCAWSTGLPGGEKLFFGSGTQLSVL.

The gene calls are TRBV29-1 and TRBJ2-1, with TRBD2 identical over 7 bases. Germline-derived CDR1 and CDR2 are SQVTM and ANQGSEA. The V gene end was trimmed by 8 bases and the J gene end by 4 bases; junction bases not matched to a gene: 8. The CDR3 is 13 residues long. In DNA, the CDR3 is TGCAGCTCCCGGGACTACGAATACAATGAGCAGTTCTTC. This encodes CSSRDYEYNEQFF.

CDR3 residues: CASSLRTVYNSPLHF. The CDR3 DNA is TGTGCCAGCAGCCTTCGGACAGTGTATAATTCACCCCTCCACTTT. The V call is TRBV11-2, the J call TRBJ1-6, with D possibly TRBD1 on 6 matching bases. The CDR3 loop spans 15 amino acids. Trimming shortened V by 5 bases and J by 4 bases, and 12 bases separated the two germline ends. CDR1 is SGHAT and CDR2 is FQNNGV in the germline V gene.

In its sample, this clone was seen once. This sequence joins TRBV28 and TRBJ1-2, with 7 bases identical to TRBD1. The germline V gene has CDR1 MDHEN and CDR2 SYDVKM. There are 14 residues in the CDR3. V shed 7 bases, J shed 1 base, and the junction held 6 bases outside the gene matches. The CDR3 DNA follows: TGTGCCAGCACTCAACACAGGGGTAACTATGGCTACACCTTC. Its translation is CASTQHRGNYGYTF.

The V gene is TRBV29-1, the J gene TRBJ1-5, with no clear D. V dropped 4 bases and J dropped 0 bases, with 7 bases sitting between them. The length of the CDR3 is 13 residues. Germline CDR1 reads SQVTM; CDR2 reads ANQGSEA. The CDR3 DNA is TGCAGCGTTGCAGGTCTTAGCAATCAGCCCCAGCATTTT. Its protein is CSVAGLSNQPQHF.

The chain has TRBV6-5 and TRBJ2-7, with a possible D match to TRBD1 (5 bases). The germline V and J ends were trimmed by 7 bases and 6 bases, with 10 bases remaining between them. The CDR3 contains 11 residues. In germline, CDR1 is MNHEY, CDR2 SVGAGI. The CDR3 here is CASTQGVEQYF. CDR3 nucleotides: TGTGCCAGCACCCAGGGTGTCGAGCAGTACTTC.

This clone was counted a single time. The J gene is TRBJ2-3, the V gene TRBV30, with 7 nucleotides matching TRBD1. Unmatched junction bases numbered 8, after V lost 1 base and J lost 1 base. CDR1 is GTSNPN and CDR2 is SVGIG in the germline V gene (reference sequence). The CDR3 consists of 16 residues. CDR3 region: CAWSGTTGARTDTQYF. As DNA, the CDR3 is TGTGCCTGGAGTGGAACCACAGGGGCGCGCACAGATACGCAGTATTTT.

This rearrangement joins TRBV18 to TRBJ1-4; 7 positions match TRBD1. J gave up 5 bases and V 5 bases, and 5 bases lay outside the gene matches. Germline loops: CDR1 KGHSH, CDR2 LQKENI. The CDR3 runs 14 residues. CDR3 residues: CASSSGQINEKLFF. The CDR3 coding sequence is TGTGCCAGCTCATCGGGACAGATAAATGAAAAACTGTTTTTT.

The rearrangement joins TRBV28 to TRBJ1-5, with D perhaps TRBD1 (5 bases). V lost 4 bases, J lost 4 bases, and 23 bases lay in between. Germline V lookup: CDR1 MDHEN, CDR2 SYDVKM. The CDR3 has 18 residues. Written as DNA, the CDR3 is TGTGCCAGCAGTTCACTCAAAATCGGGGGGGGAGGGAATCAGCCCCAGCATTTT. It encodes CASSSLKIGGGGNQPQHF.

The gene calls are TRBV6-5 and TRBJ2-7; TRBD1 matches 8 bases. J lost 2 bases, V lost 4 bases, and 7 bases had no gene match. Germline loops: CDR1 MNHEY, CDR2 SVGAGI. The CDR3 is 15 residues long. The CDR3 DNA is TGTGCCAGCAGTTCAACCAGACAGGGGACCTACGAGCAGTACTTC. As protein: CASSSTRQGTYEQYF.

This chain joins TRBV5-4 and TRBJ2-1; 8 nucleotides line up with TRBD2. This CDR3 comprises 15 residues. Germline V gene sequence: CDR1 SGHNT, CDR2 YYREEE (reference sequence). Trimming at V came to 2 bases and at J to 2 bases, leaving 3 bases not matched to a gene. The CDR3 region is CASSLAGDAYNEQFF. CDR3 in DNA: TGTGCCAGCAGCTTAGCGGGGGACGCCTACAATGAGCAGTTCTTC. The variable domain in full, with the rest retrieved from reference TRBV5-4 and TRBJ2-1, is ETGVTQSPTHLIKTRGQQVTLRCSSQSGHNTVSWYQQALGQGPQFIFQYYREEENGRGNFPPRFSGLQFPNYSSELNVNALELDDSALYLCASSLAGDAYNEQFFGPGTRLTVL.

Concerning this clone: One end of the junction varies from germline; a read error may be responsible. The chain recombines TRBV27 with TRBJ1-5; TRBD1 is a possible D gene (5 bases). The CDR3 totals 15 residues. CDR1 and CDR2 (germline): MNHEY, SMNVEV (reference sequence). CDR3 sequence reads: CACRQGAFSNQPQHF. CDR3 in DNA: TGTGCCTGCAGGCAGGGTGCCTTCTCTAATCAGCCCCAGCATTTT.

This clone has just a few counts. V usage is TRBV2 and J usage is TRBJ2-3; perhaps TRBD2 as D (6 bases). The germline V and J ends were trimmed by 8 bases and 6 bases, with 12 bases remaining between them. This CDR3 is 12 amino acids long. Germline CDR1 is SNHLY and CDR2 is FYNNEI. CDR3 amino acids: CASGTGGDTQYF. The CDR3, as DNA: TGTGCCAGCGGGACCGGAGGGGATACGCAGTATTTT.

The gene calls are TRBV2 and TRBJ1-5, with TRBD1 as a possible D gene (5 bases). Per germline, CDR1 SNHLY and CDR2 FYNNEI. The CDR3 is 13 amino acids. CDR3: CASTDDWNQPQHF. The DNA for the CDR3 is TGTGCTTCGACAGACGATTGGAATCAGCCCCAGCATTTT.

The chain uses TRBV7-6 and TRBJ2-6; perhaps TRBD2 as D (7 bases). Germline V gene sequence: CDR1 SGHVS, CDR2 FNYEAQ. This CDR3 is built from 18 residues. V dropped 3 bases and J dropped 0 bases, with 15 bases sitting between them. CDR3 DNA sequence: TGTGCCAGCAGCTTTGTCAGGGGAGGGAACTCTGGGGCCAACGTCCTGACTTTC. It yields the protein CASSFVRGGNSGANVLTF.

A single count supports this clone. The junction shows a germline mismatch at one end, possibly a read error. V gene TRBV5-6 combines with J gene TRBJ1-1; maybe TRBD1 (5 bases). Germline V lookup: CDR1 SGHDT, CDR2 YYEEEE. The CDR3 totals 18 residues. CDR3 amino acids: CASSLAIRRGIVNTEAFF. DNA of the CDR3: TGTGCCAGCAGTTTGGCCATCCGGCGGGGGATCGTGAACACTGAAGCTTTCTTT.

This sequence joins TRBV28 and TRBJ2-5, with D maybe TRBD1 (5 bases). Germline CDR1 is MDHEN and CDR2 is SYDVKM. This CDR3 spans 12 amino acids. V was shortened by 7 bases and J by 6 bases, with 12 bases between the two germline ends. DNA for the CDR3: TGTGCCAGCACCAGCAGGGTGAAGACCCAGTACTTC. It encodes CASTSRVKTQYF.

The chain couples TRBV28 to TRBJ1-1; TRBD1 aligns across 8 bases. In germline, CDR1 is MDHEN, CDR2 SYDVKM. This CDR3 is 14 amino acids long. V shed 2 bases and J 8 bases; nucleotides not matched to a gene: 7. The CDR3 region is CASSLAGGASEAFF. CDR3 coding DNA: TGTGCCAGCAGTTTAGCAGGGGGCGCATCGGAAGCTTTCTTT.

This chain uses TRBV19 with TRBJ1-1; D is perhaps TRBD1 (6 bases). This CDR3 comprises 17 residues. Germline CDR1 reads LNHDA; CDR2 reads SQIVND (reference sequence). V was pared by 4 bases and J by 0 bases, with 18 bases between. The CDR3 reads CASSNPRQGKMNTEAFF. The CDR3 DNA sequence: TGTGCCAGTAGTAACCCCCGGCAGGGGAAAATGAACACTGAAGCTTTCTTT. The full variable domain, in which reference TRBV19 and TRBJ1-1 provide the parts outside the CDR3, is DGGITQSPKYLFRKEGQNVTLSCEQNLNHDAMYWYRQDPGQGLRLIYYSQIVNDFQKGDIAEGYSVSREKKESFPLTVTSAQKNPTAFYLCASSNPRQGKMNTEAFFGQGTRLTVV.

Written as DNA, the CDR3 is TGTGCCAGCAGCTTAATCCTAGCGGGAGGGCGGGGAGAGCAGTACTTC. Translating it yields CASSLILAGGRGEQYF. The V and J genes are TRBV7-2 and TRBJ2-7; 12 bases are shared with TRBD2. The CDR3 extends over 16 amino acids. The trim removed 2 bases at V and 7 bases at J, leaving 9 bases unmatched. The V gene's germline CDR1 is SGHTA and CDR2 FQGNSA.

The genes are TRBV27 and TRBJ2-5; weak D call: TRBD2 (6 bases). Germline loops: CDR1 MNHEY, CDR2 SMNVEV (reference sequence). V was pared by 7 bases and J by 2 bases, with 14 bases between. The CDR3 is 14 residues long. CDR3 amino acids: CASKPTRKQETQYF. The CDR3 bases are TGTGCCAGCAAGCCGACTAGGAAGCAAGAGACCCAGTACTTC.

This clone has just a few counts. The V and J genes are TRBV2 and TRBJ2-1; D uncertain. Germline lookup yields CDR1 SNHLY and CDR2 FYNNEI. This CDR3 is 14 amino acids long. V gave up 5 bases and J gave up 0 bases, with 8 bases separating them. The CDR3 region has the DNA TGTGCCAGCAGTTCGGAGAGCTCCTACAATGAGCAGTTCTTC. Residues: CASSSESSYNEQFF. Full variable domain (missing parts from reference TRBV2 and TRBJ2-1): EPEVTQTPSHQVTQMGQEVILRCVPISNHLYFYWYRQILGQKVEFLVSFYNNEISEKSEIFDDQFSVERPDGSNFTLKIRSTKLEDSAMYFCASSSESSYNEQFFGPGTRLTVL.

V and J are TRBV11-2 and TRBJ1-2, with D possibly TRBD1 on 5 matching bases. In germline, CDR1 is SGHAT, CDR2 FQNNGV. This CDR3 spans 13 amino acids. V was trimmed by 1 base and J by 4 bases, leaving 7 bases between them. The chain's CDR3 is CASSLGQFYGYTF. The DNA for the CDR3 is TGTGCCAGCAGCTTAGGACAGTTCTATGGCTACACCTTC. The full variable domain, its missing parts supplied by reference TRBV11-2 and TRBJ1-2, is EAGVAQSPRYKIIEKRQSVAFWCNPISGHATLYWYQQILGQGPKLLIQFQNNGVVDDSQLPKDRFSAERLKGVDSTLKIQPAKLEDSAVYLCASSLGQFYGYTFGSGTRLTVV.

The genes are TRBV30 and TRBJ1-3; 8 bases match TRBD1. In germline, CDR1 is GTSNPN, CDR2 SVGIG (reference sequence). J lost 0 bases, V lost 3 bases, and 7 bases had no gene match. This CDR3 comprises 16 residues. The DNA of the CDR3 is TGTGCCTGGAGGGGCGGACAGGGTTTCTCTGGAAACACCATATATTTT. Translated: CAWRGGQGFSGNTIYF.

The chain links TRBV29-1 to TRBJ1-3; no reliable D call. Germline V CDR1 and CDR2: SQVTM, ANQGSEA. The CDR3 runs 14 residues. V was trimmed by 3 bases and J by 0 bases, leaving 9 bases between them. The CDR3 DNA reads as TGCAGCGTTGAGGCTGGGCACTCTGGAAACACCATATATTTT. Translating gives CSVEAGHSGNTIYF. Supplemented by reference TRBV29-1 and TRBJ1-3, the full variable domain reads SAVISQKPSRDICQRGTSLTIQCQVDSQVTMMFWYRQQPGQSLTLIATANQGSEATYESGFVIDKFPISRPNLTFSTLTVSNMSPEDSSIYLCSVEAGHSGNTIYFGEGSWLTVV.

This clone was seen a handful of times. The rearrangement uses TRBV27 and TRBJ1-1; D is uncertain. The CDR3 totals 13 residues. Germline V gene data show CDR1 as MNHEY and CDR2 as SMNVEV (reference sequence). With 3 bases removed from V and 1 base from J, the gap between germline ends came to 6 bases. The CDR3 reads CASSFFRNTEAFF. DNA of the CDR3: TGTGCCAGCAGTTTCTTCCGGAACACTGAAGCTTTCTTT.

The J gene is TRBJ2-7, the V gene TRBV7-9, with D possibly TRBD1 on 6 matching bases. The V end was cut by 0 bases, the J end by 6 bases, with 6 bases between. The CDR3 totals 12 residues. Germline loops: CDR1 SEHNR, CDR2 FQNEAQ (reference sequence). The chain's CDR3 is CASSLAGGEQYF. CDR3 bases: TGTGCCAGCAGCTTAGCAGGGGGCGAGCAGTACTTC.